This T cell receptor beta chain was captured by sequencing in a study of cytomegalovirus exposure and HLA in healthy donors. As for this clone: Antigen: not known.

It was healthy bone marrow donors who served as donors. The PCR had 60 Vbeta and 13 Jbeta primers. Produced via immunoSEQ multiplex PCR; TCRdb's table is partial and in-frame only. The data contain 120,000 to 150,000 clones, 80% to 90% of them seen just once; the ten biggest clones take up roughly 4%. The study's findings and limits: The majority of TCR sequences were rare, yet some public TCRs appeared in many donors.

Sequenced material: PBMCs. This receptor was identified in a woman between 35 and 50 years old in good health and CMV-seropositive.

DNA for the CDR3: TGTGCCAGCAGCTTATTTACACCATCCTCTGGAAACACCATATATTTT. Residues: CASSLFTPSSGNTIYF. The rearrangement links TRBV7-6 to TRBJ1-3; D gene unclear. V was trimmed by 2 bases and J by 0 bases, leaving 11 bases between them. Germline V lookup: CDR1 SGHVS, CDR2 FNYEAQ. CDR3 size: 16 residues.